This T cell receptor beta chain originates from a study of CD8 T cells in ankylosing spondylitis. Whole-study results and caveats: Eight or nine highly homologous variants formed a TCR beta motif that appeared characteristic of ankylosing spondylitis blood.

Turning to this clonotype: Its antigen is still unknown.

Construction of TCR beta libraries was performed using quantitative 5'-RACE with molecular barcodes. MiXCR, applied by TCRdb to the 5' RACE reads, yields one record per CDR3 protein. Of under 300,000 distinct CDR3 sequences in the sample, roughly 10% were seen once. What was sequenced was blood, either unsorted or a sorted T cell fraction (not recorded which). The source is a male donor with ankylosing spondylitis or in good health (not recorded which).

The CDR3 bases are TGTGCCAGCAGTCCCCAGGTTGAGCCAATCTATGGCTACACCTTC. Its translation: CASSPQVEPIYGYTF. This chain connects TRBV12-3 or TRBV12-4 to TRBJ1-2; D unclear. The germline V and J ends were trimmed by 5 bases and 4 bases, with 17 bases remaining between them. This CDR3 region has 15 residues.